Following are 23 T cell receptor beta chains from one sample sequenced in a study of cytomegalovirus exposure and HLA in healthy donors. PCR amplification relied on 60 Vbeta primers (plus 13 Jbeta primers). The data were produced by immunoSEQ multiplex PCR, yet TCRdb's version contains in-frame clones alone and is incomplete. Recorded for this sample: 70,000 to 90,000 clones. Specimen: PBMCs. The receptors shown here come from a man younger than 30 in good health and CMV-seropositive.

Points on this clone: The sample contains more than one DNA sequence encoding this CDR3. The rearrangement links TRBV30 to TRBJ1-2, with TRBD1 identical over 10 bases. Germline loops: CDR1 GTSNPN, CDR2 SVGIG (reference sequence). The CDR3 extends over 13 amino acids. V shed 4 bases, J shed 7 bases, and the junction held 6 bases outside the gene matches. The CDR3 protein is CAWKTGGESGYTF. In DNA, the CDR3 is TGTGCCTGGAAGACAGGGGGCGAAAGTGGCTACACCTTC.

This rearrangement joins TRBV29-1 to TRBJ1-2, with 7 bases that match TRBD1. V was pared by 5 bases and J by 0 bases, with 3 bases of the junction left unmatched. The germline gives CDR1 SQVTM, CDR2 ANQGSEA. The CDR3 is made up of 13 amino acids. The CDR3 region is CSVRDSTNYGYTF. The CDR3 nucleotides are TGCAGCGTTCGGGACAGTACTAACTATGGCTACACCTTC.

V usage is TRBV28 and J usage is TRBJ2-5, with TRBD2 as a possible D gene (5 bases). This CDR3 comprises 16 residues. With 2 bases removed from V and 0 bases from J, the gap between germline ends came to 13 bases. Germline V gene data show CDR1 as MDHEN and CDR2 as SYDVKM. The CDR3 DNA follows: TGTGCCAGCAGTTTAATTGCGGGCCAGTACCAAGAGACCCAGTACTTC. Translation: CASSLIAGQYQETQYF.

This chain's CDR3 is CASSQEDTPAYEQYF. The CDR3 DNA reads TGTGCCAGCAGCCAAGAGGACACTCCTGCCTACGAGCAGTACTTC. The gene calls are TRBV4-2 and TRBJ2-7; the D gene is possibly TRBD1 (5 bases). V was cut by 0 bases and J by 2 bases, with 11 bases left in between. Germline CDR1 and CDR2: LGHNA and YNFKEQ. The CDR3 is 15 residues long.

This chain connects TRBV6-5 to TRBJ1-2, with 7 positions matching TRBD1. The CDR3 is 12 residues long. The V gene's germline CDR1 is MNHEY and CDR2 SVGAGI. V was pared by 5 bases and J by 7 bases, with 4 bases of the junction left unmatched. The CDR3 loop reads CASSNRGAGYTF. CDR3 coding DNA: TGTGCCAGCAGTAACAGGGGTGCTGGCTACACCTTC.

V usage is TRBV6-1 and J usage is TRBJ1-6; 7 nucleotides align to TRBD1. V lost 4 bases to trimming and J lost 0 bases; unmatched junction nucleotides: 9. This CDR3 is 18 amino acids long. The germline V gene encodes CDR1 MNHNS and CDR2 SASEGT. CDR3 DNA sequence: TGTGCCAGCAGTGGACCGGGACAGCGGAGCTCCTATAATTCACCCCTCCACTTT. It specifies CASSGPGQRSSYNSPLHF.

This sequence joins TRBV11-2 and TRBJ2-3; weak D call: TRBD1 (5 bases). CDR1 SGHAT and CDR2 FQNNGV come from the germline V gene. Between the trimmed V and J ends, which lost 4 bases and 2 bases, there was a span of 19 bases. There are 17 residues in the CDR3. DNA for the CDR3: TGTGCCAGCAGCTCCCGATACCAGACAGCCTACACAGATACGCAGTATTTT. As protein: CASSSRYQTAYTDTQYF.

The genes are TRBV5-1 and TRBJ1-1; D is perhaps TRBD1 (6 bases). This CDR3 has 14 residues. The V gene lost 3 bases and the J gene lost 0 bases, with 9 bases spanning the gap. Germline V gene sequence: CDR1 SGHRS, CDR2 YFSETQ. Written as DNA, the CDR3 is TGCGCCAGCAGCTCGACAGGCATGAACACTGAAGCTTTCTTT. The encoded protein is CASSSTGMNTEAFF.

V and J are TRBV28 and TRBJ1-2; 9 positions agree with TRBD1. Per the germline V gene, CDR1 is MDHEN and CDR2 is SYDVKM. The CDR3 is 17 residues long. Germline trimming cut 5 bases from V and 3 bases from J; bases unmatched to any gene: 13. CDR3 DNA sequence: TGTGCCAGCAGTGGCTTCGTTGATGGGACAGGGCACTATGGCTACACCTTC. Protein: CASSGFVDGTGHYGYTF.

The CDR3 loop is CASSFIDEQFF. CDR3 coding DNA: TGTGCCAGCAGCTTTATCGATGAGCAGTTCTTC. The genes are TRBV7-9 and TRBJ2-1; D is undetermined. CDR1 and CDR2 (germline): SEHNR, FQNEAQ (reference sequence). The CDR3 totals 11 residues. V lost 3 bases and J 8 bases, leaving 5 bases between the germline ends.

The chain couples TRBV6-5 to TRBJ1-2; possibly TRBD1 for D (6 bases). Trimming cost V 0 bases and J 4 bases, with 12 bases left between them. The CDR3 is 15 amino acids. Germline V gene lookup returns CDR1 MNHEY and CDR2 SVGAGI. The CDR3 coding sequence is TGTGCCAGCAGTTACTCAACAGGGTCCAGCTATGGCTACACCTTC. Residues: CASSYSTGSSYGYTF.

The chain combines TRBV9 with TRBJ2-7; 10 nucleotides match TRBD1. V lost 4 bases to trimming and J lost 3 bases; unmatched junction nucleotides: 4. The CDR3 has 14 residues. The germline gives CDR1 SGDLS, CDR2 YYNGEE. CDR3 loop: CASSPTGGFYEQYF. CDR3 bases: TGTGCCAGCAGCCCGACAGGGGGCTTCTACGAGCAGTACTTC.

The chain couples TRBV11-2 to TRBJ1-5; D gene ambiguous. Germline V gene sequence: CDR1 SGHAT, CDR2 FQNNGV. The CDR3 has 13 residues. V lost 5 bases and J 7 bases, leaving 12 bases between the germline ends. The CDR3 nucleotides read TGTGCCAGCAGCCCCCGGCAGGAACAGCCCCAGCATTTT. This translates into CASSPRQEQPQHF.

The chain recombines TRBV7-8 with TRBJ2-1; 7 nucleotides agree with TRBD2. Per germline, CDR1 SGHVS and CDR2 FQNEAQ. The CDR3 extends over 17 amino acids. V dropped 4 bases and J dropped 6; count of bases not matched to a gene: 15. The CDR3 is CASSSLNRLAVRNEQFF. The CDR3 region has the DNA TGTGCCAGCAGCTCACTCAATAGACTAGCAGTTCGCAATGAGCAGTTCTTC. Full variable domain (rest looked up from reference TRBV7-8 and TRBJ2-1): GAGVSQSPRYKVAKRGQDVALRCDPISGHVSLFWYQQALGQGPEFLTYFQNEAQLDKSGLPSDRFFAERPEGSVSTLKIQRTQQEDSAVYLCASSSLNRLAVRNEQFFGPGTRLTVL.

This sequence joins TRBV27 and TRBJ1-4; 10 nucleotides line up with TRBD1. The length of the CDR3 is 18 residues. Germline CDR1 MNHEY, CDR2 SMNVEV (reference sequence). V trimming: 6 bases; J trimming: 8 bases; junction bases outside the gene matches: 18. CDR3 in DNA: TGTGCCAGCAGACGAGCAGGACAGGGGGTTTGGGGGTACGAAAAACTGTTTTTT. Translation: CASRRAGQGVWGYEKLFF.

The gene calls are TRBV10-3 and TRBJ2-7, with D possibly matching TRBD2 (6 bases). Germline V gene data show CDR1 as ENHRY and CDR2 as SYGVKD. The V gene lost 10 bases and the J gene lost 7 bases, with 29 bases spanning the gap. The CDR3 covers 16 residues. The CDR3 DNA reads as TGTGCCAGCCGGGTGACCGGGCAGTTCGCGGCGGGGGAGCAGTACTTC. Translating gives CASRVTGQFAAGEQYF.

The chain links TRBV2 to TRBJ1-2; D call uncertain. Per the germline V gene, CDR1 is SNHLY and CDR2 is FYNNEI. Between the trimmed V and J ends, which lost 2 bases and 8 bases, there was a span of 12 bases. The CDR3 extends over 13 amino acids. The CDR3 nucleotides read TGTGCCAGCAGTGAAACCCCGAGAGGGGGCTACACCTTC. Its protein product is CASSETPRGGYTF. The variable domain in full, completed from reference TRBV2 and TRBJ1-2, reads EPEVTQTPSHQVTQMGQEVILRCVPISNHLYFYWYRQILGQKVEFLVSFYNNEISEKSEIFDDQFSVERPDGSNFTLKIRSTKLEDSAMYFCASSETPRGGYTFGSGTRLTVV.

This CDR3 is CASSELSATNEKLFF. The CDR3 region has the DNA TGTGCCAGCAGTGAATTGTCTGCAACTAATGAAAAACTGTTTTTT. The V and J genes are TRBV25-1 and TRBJ1-4; D is uncertain. Per the germline V gene, CDR1 is MGHDK and CDR2 is SYGVNS. The CDR3 has 15 amino acids. V was pared by 1 base and J by 0 bases, with 6 bases between. Full variable domain (missing parts from reference TRBV25-1 and TRBJ1-4): EADIYQTPRYLVIGTGKKITLECSQTMGHDKMYWYQQDPGMELHLIHYSYGVNSTEKGDLSSESTVSRIRTEHFPLTLESARPSHTSQYLCASSELSATNEKLFFGSGTQLSVL.

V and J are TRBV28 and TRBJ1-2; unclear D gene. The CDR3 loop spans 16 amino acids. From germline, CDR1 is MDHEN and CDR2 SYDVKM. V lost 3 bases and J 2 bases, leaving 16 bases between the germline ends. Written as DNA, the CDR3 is TGTGCCAGCAGTTTTTCGCTGCGGCAGCAGAACTATGGCTACACCTTC. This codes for CASSFSLRQQNYGYTF.

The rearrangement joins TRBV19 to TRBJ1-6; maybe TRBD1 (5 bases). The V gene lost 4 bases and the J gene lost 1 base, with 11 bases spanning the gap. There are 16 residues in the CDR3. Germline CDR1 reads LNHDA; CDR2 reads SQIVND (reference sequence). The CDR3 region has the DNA TGTGCCAGTAGTAGGGGGGAGAGATCCTATAATTCACCCCTCCACTTT. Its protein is CASSRGERSYNSPLHF.

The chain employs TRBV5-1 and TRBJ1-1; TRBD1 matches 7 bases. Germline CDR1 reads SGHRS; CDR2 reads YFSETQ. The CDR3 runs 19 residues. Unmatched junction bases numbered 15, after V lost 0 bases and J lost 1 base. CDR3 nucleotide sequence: TGCGCCAGCAGCTTGGCCCTTGAAAGGACAGGATGGGGGAACACTGAAGCTTTCTTT. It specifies CASSLALERTGWGNTEAFF.

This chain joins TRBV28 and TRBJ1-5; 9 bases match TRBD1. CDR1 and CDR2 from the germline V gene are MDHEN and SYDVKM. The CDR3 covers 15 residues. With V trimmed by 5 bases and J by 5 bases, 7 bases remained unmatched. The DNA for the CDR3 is TGTGCCAGCAGTCCGGACAGGGGAAAGTATCAGCCCCAGCATTTT. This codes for CASSPDRGKYQPQHF.

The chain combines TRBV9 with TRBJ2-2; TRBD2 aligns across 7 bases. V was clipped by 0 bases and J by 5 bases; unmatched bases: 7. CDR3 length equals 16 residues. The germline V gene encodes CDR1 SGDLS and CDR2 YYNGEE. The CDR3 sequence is CASSVASGGSTGELFF. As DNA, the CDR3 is TGTGCCAGCAGCGTAGCATCGGGAGGAAGTACCGGGGAGCTGTTTTTT.